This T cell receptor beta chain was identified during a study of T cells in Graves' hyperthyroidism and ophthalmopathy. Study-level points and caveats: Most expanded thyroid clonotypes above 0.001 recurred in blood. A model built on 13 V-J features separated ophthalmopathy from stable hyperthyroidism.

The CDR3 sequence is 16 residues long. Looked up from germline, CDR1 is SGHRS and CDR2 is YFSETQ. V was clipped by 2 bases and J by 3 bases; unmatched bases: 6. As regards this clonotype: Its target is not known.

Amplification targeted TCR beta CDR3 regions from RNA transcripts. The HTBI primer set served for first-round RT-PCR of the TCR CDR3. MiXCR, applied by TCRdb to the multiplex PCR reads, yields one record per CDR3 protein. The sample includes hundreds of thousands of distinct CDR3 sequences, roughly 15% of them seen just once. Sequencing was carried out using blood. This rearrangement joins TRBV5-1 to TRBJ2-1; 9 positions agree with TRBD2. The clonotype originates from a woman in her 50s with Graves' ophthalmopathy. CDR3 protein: CASSLTSGYLYNEQFF. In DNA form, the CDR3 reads TGCGCCAGCAGCTTAACTAGCGGGTACCTCTACAATGAGCAGTTCTTC.